The 27 T cell receptor beta chains below were found in one sample sequenced in a study of T cell changes during pregnancy in multiple sclerosis. The protocol was immunoSEQ multiplex PCR, while the TCRdb copy is restricted to in-frame clones and leaves out a portion. The sample has under 80,000 clones, roughly 86% seen once. Sequenced material: peripheral blood, taken in the first trimester of pregnancy. All receptors come from a female donor with multiple sclerosis, enrolled in a pregnancy study.

The chain has TRBV6-6 and TRBJ1-4; D remains ambiguous. Germline CDR1 reads MNHNY; CDR2 reads SVGAGI (reference sequence). V shed 5 bases and J shed 5 bases, with 6 bases lying between them. CDR3 length: 12 residues. This CDR3 reads CASSVTNEKLFF. In nucleotides, the CDR3 is TGTGCCAGCAGTGTGACAAATGAAAAACTGTTTTTT.

The chain joins TRBV28 to TRBJ2-1; 8 nucleotides match TRBD2. Germline loops: CDR1 MDHEN, CDR2 SYDVKM. Trimming cost V 2 bases and J 5 bases; bases outside gene matches: 11. The CDR3 extends over 17 amino acids. CDR3 in amino acids: CASSLGLTSGTHNEQFF. The CDR3 coding sequence is TGTGCCAGCAGTTTAGGGCTCACTAGCGGCACTCACAATGAGCAGTTCTTC.

The genes are TRBV7-8 and TRBJ2-7; the D gene is possibly TRBD2 (6 bases). Germline V gene data show CDR1 as SGHVS and CDR2 as FQNEAQ. V was pared by 9 bases and J by 7 bases, with 22 bases between. CDR3 size: 14 residues. This CDR3 reads CASESVAYRGEQYF. CDR3 DNA sequence: TGTGCCAGTGAAAGCGTAGCCTACCGGGGGGAGCAGTACTTC.

The chain has TRBV19 and TRBJ2-2, with 14 bases aligning to TRBD2. Unmatched junction bases numbered 10, after V lost 4 bases and J lost 6 bases. Germline values: CDR1 LNHDA, CDR2 SQIVND (reference sequence). The CDR3 is made up of 18 amino acids. CDR3 coding DNA: TGTGCCAGTAGTACCCCCGGGACTAGCGGGAGAAGATCCGGGGAGCTGTTTTTT. Amino acids: CASSTPGTSGRRSGELFF.

The chain uses TRBV30 and TRBJ2-5, with 11 bases lining up with TRBD2. Germline V gene sequence: CDR1 GTSNPN, CDR2 SVGIG (reference sequence). V was pared by 0 bases and J by 9 bases, with 9 bases of the junction left unmatched. This CDR3 is built from 15 residues. The chain's CDR3 is CAWSVFPLAGGSQYF. CDR3 sequence (DNA): TGTGCCTGGAGTGTATTTCCCCTAGCGGGAGGTTCCCAGTACTTC.

The genes are TRBV2 and TRBJ1-5; D unclear. This CDR3 has 12 amino acids. The germline V and J ends were trimmed by 3 bases and 5 bases, with 5 bases remaining between them. CDR1 and CDR2 from the germline V gene are SNHLY and FYNNEI. The CDR3 region is CASSEQDQPQHF. Written as DNA, the CDR3 is TGTGCCAGCAGTGAGCAGGATCAGCCCCAGCATTTT.

The chain recombines TRBV5-4 with TRBJ1-1; no clear D gene. The CDR3 runs to 13 residues. V was clipped by 1 base and J by 0 bases, with 4 bases between them. Germline lookup yields CDR1 SGHNT and CDR2 YYREEE (reference sequence). The CDR3: CASSLRLNTEAFF. CDR3 DNA sequence: TGTGCCAGCAGCTTGCGTTTGAACACTGAAGCTTTCTTT.

The J gene is TRBJ1-5, the V gene TRBV7-6, with D possibly matching TRBD1 (6 bases). Trimming pared 1 base from V and 4 bases from J, leaving 11 bases between. Per germline, CDR1 SGHVS and CDR2 FNYEAQ. The CDR3 is 15 residues long. CDR3 protein: CASSLDVQGNQPQHF. The CDR3 nucleotides are TGTGCCAGCAGCTTAGATGTGCAGGGGAATCAGCCCCAGCATTTT.

The chain has TRBV7-9 and TRBJ2-3, with D possibly TRBD1 on 5 matching bases. From germline, CDR1 is SEHNR and CDR2 FQNEAQ (reference sequence). Trimming pared 5 bases from V and 2 bases from J, leaving 17 bases between. The CDR3 sequence is 16 residues long. CDR3 residues: CASSQPPDRYTDTQYF. The CDR3 region has the DNA TGTGCCAGCAGCCAACCGCCTGACAGATACACAGATACGCAGTATTTT. The whole variable domain, remainder taken from reference TRBV7-9 and TRBJ2-3, is DTGVSQNPRHKITKRGQNVTFRCDPISEHNRLYWYRQTLGQGPEFLTYFQNEAQLEKSRLLSDRFSAERPKGSFSTLEIQRTEQGDSAMYLCASSQPPDRYTDTQYFGPGTRLTVL.

This chain links TRBV9 with TRBJ2-6, with TRBD2 identical over 7 bases. Germline V gene data show CDR1 as SGDLS and CDR2 as YYNGEE. Germline trimming cut 0 bases from V and 0 bases from J; bases unmatched to any gene: 21. The length of the CDR3 is 23 residues. The CDR3 DNA sequence: TGTGCCAGCAGCGTAGCGTGGCGGGAGAGTTTAAATGGGCCCCGCTCTGGGGCCAACGTCCTGACTTTC. Its translation: CASSVAWRESLNGPRSGANVLTF.

This clone was counted a single time. This chain uses TRBV18 with TRBJ1-4, with TRBD1 matching 8 bases. The CDR3 length is 14 residues. The trim removed 5 bases at V and 11 bases at J, leaving 10 bases unmatched. Germline V lookup: CDR1 KGHSH, CDR2 LQKENI. Written as DNA, the CDR3 is TGTGCCAGCTCAGAAACCGGGACAGGCGAGAAACTGTTTTTT. Translation: CASSETGTGEKLFF.

The rearrangement links TRBV5-4 to TRBJ2-1; TRBD2 might be the D (5 bases). The germline V gene encodes CDR1 SGHNT and CDR2 YYREEE (reference sequence). CDR3 length: 15 amino acids. Between the trimmed V and J ends, which lost 0 bases and 0 bases, there was a span of 7 bases. CDR3 DNA: TGTGCCAGCAGCTTGGAGGCGGGCTCCTACAATGAGCAGTTCTTC. Translation: CASSLEAGSYNEQFF.

J is TRBJ2-5 and V is TRBV13, with a possible D match to TRBD2 (5 bases). The CDR3 covers 15 residues. Between the trimmed V and J ends, which lost 0 bases and 3 bases, there was a span of 11 bases. The germline V gene has CDR1 PRHDT and CDR2 FYEKMQ (reference sequence). The DNA for the CDR3 is TGTGCCAGCAGCTTAGGTTACAGCGGAGAAGAGACCCAGTACTTC. This sequence encodes CASSLGYSGEETQYF.

This clone was observed a few times. This CDR3 reads CASSGVRGNTEAFF. The CDR3 region has the DNA TGTGCCAGCAGCGGGGTCCGGGGAAACACTGAAGCTTTCTTT. The chain carries TRBV11-2 and TRBJ1-1; no clear D. Germline V CDR1 and CDR2: SGHAT, FQNNGV. The ends were cut back, 5 bases at V and 2 bases at J, with 12 bases in the middle. CDR3 length: 14 amino acids.

This sequence joins TRBV5-1 and TRBJ1-3; D possibly corresponds to TRBD1 (6 bases). This CDR3 region has 15 residues. Germline V gene sequence: CDR1 SGHRS, CDR2 YFSETQ. Trimming removed 0 bases at V and 5 bases at J, with 12 bases between. In DNA form, the CDR3 reads TGCGCCAGCAGCTTGGACAGGGTTAATAGAAACACCATATATTTT. Its protein is CASSLDRVNRNTIYF.

CDR3 nucleotide sequence: TGTGCCAGCAGTGACTCGCCAGGGATCACTTATGGCTACACCTTC. Translation: CASSDSPGITYGYTF. V usage is TRBV6-4 and J usage is TRBJ1-2; the D gene is possibly TRBD1 (5 bases). The CDR3 is 15 amino acids. Germline assignment: CDR1 MRHNA and CDR2 SNTAGT. V was shortened by 0 bases and J by 5 bases, with 13 bases between the two germline ends.

The chain recombines TRBV5-6 with TRBJ2-1; 11 bases are shared with TRBD2. The CDR3 loop spans 17 amino acids. Germline V gene sequence: CDR1 SGHDT, CDR2 YYEEEE. The V segment lost 2 bases and the J segment 3 bases; nucleotides outside the gene matches: 7. CDR3 nucleotides: TGTGCCAGCAGCTTTTTAGCGGGAGGGCGATTCTACAATGAGCAGTTCTTC. It is translated as CASSFLAGGRFYNEQFF.

The chain joins TRBV7-2 to TRBJ2-7, with D uncertain. CDR3 length: 11 residues. The germline V gene encodes CDR1 SGHTA and CDR2 FQGNSA. Trimming took 4 bases from V and 2 from J, leaving 3 bases between them. The CDR3 DNA reads TGTGCCAGCAGCTCAGCCTACGAGCAGTACTTC. Translated: CASSSAYEQYF.

The gene calls are TRBV10-3 and TRBJ2-3; no clear D gene. Trimming took 4 bases from V and 3 from J, leaving 11 bases between them. This CDR3 has 14 residues. Germline loops: CDR1 ENHRY, CDR2 SYGVKD. This CDR3 reads CAISAPPGTDTQYF. In DNA form, the CDR3 reads TGTGCCATCAGTGCCCCCCCCGGGACAGATACGCAGTATTTT.

The J gene is TRBJ2-7, the V gene TRBV7-3; 10 bases are a match to TRBD1. This CDR3 spans 15 amino acids. CDR1 is SGHTA, CDR2 FQGTGA, per germline. With V trimmed by 5 bases and J by 5 bases, 9 bases remained unmatched. CDR3 DNA: TGTGCCAGCAGCGCGTCGGGACAGGGGACCCACGAGCAGTACTTC. Translating gives CASSASGQGTHEQYF.

This clone was counted between two and nine times. J is TRBJ1-3 and V is TRBV2; tentative D call: TRBD1 (5 bases). The V end was cut by 5 bases, the J end by 8 bases, with 22 bases between. Germline-derived CDR1 and CDR2 are SNHLY and FYNNEI. CDR3 size: 16 residues. This CDR3 is CASSSAAWGVFDTIYF. In nucleotides, the CDR3 is TGTGCCAGCAGTTCGGCCGCATGGGGGGTATTCGACACCATATATTTT.

The J gene is TRBJ2-1, the V gene TRBV7-6, with a possible D match to TRBD1 (5 bases). The germline V gene encodes CDR1 SGHVS and CDR2 FNYEAQ. The V and J ends lost 1 base and 5 bases respectively, with 9 bases between them. The CDR3 covers 14 residues. The CDR3 DNA reads as TGTGCCAGCAGCTTAGGGACACGTCACAATGAGCAGTTCTTC. It encodes CASSLGTRHNEQFF.

The chain couples TRBV28 to TRBJ2-2; 8 bases match TRBD2. The CDR3 contains 13 residues. V gave up 7 bases and J gave up 5 bases; unmatched junction bases: 3. Germline CDR1 is MDHEN and CDR2 is SYDVKM. The CDR3 DNA reads TGTGCCAGCATATCGGGGGGGACCGGGGAGCTGTTTTTT. Its translation: CASISGGTGELFF.

The count of this clone is one. The chain combines TRBV29-1 with TRBJ2-7; possible D gene TRBD1, 5 bases. Trimming removed 3 bases at V and 4 bases at J, with 10 bases between. Germline V CDR1 and CDR2: SQVTM, ANQGSEA. The CDR3 is 12 amino acids. The CDR3 DNA is TGCAGCGTTGACGGGCAGGGTTACGAGCAGTACTTC. This codes for CSVDGQGYEQYF.

The rearrangement links TRBV6-6 to TRBJ2-1; the match to TRBD1 covers 7 bases. There are 14 residues in the CDR3. Germline trimming cut 6 bases from V and 0 bases from J; bases unmatched to any gene: 2. Germline CDR1 MNHNY, CDR2 SVGAGI (reference sequence). This CDR3 reads CASSPGGSYNEQFF. As DNA, the CDR3 is TGTGCCAGCAGCCCAGGGGGCTCCTACAATGAGCAGTTCTTC.

The rearrangement joins TRBV25-1 to TRBJ1-1, with D perhaps matching TRBD1 (5 bases). In germline, CDR1 is MGHDK, CDR2 SYGVNS. This CDR3 has 15 amino acids. Trimming took off 1 base at V and 3 bases at J, with 12 bases between the two ends. In nucleotides, the CDR3 is TGTGCCAGCAGTGAATGGGAGGGAGGGGACACTGAAGCTTTCTTT. Protein sequence: CASSEWEGGDTEAFF.

This clone appeared once. The chain uses TRBV21-1 and TRBJ2-7; whether TRBD2, the table's D call, matches the DNA was not checked. TRBV21-1 is classified as a pseudogene. The CDR3 has 17 residues. CDR3 sequence: CASSPRSSENRTYEQYF. CDR3 DNA sequence: TGTGCCAGCAGCCCCCGGAGTAGCGAAAACCGTACCTACGAGCAGTACTTC.